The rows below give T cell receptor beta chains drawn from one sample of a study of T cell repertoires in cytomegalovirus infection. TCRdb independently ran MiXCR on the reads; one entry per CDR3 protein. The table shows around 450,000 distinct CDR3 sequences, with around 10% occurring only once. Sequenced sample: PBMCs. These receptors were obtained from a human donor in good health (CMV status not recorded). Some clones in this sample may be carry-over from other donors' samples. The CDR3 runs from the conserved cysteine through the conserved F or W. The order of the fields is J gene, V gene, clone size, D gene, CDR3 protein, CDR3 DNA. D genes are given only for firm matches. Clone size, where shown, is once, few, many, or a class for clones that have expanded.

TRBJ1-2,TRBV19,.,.,CATYVGGIGYTF,TGTGCCACCTACGTAGGGGGTATCGGCTACACCTTC
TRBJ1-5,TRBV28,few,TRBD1,CASSSLTGGLGNQPQHF,TGTGCCAGCAGTTCCCTAACAGGGGGCCTTGGCAATCAGCCCCAGCATTTT
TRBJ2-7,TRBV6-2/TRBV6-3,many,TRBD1,CASSYKLTGSSYEQYF,TGTGCCAGCAGTTACAAACTGACAGGGAGCTCCTACGAGCAGTACTTC
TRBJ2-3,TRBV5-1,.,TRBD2,CASSSTSGTTRGDTQYF,TGCGCCAGCAGCTCCACTAGCGGAACCACCCGAGGAGATACGCAGTATTTT
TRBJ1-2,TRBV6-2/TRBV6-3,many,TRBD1,CASSLSKTGRYGYTF,TGTGCCAGCAGTCTCTCTAAGACAGGGCGCTATGGCTACACCTTC
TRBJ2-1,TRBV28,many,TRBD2,CASSLWPTSGSINEQFF,TGTGCCAGCAGTTTATGGCCGACTAGCGGGAGCATCAATGAGCAGTTCTTC
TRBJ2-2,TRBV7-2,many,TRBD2,CASSSGLPGDGELFF,TGTGCCAGCAGCTCGGGACTACCCGGAGACGGGGAGCTGTTTTTT
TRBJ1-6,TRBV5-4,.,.,CASSLSMGSSPLHF,TGTGCCAGCAGCTTGTCAATGGGATCCTCACCCCTCCACTTT
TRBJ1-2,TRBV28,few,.,CASRQPGGFDYGYTF,TGTGCCAGCAGACAACCCGGGGGTTTCGACTATGGCTACACCTTC
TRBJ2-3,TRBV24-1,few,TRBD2,CATSDPVPSGRVTDTQYF,TGTGCCACCAGTGACCCGGTGCCTAGCGGGAGGGTCACAGATACGCAGTATTTT
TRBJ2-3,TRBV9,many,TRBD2,CASSNRLAEGSGDTQYF,TGTGCCAGCAGTAACCGACTAGCGGAAGGTTCAGGCGATACGCAGTATTTT
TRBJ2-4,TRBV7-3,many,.,CASSSHTGLAKNIQYF,TGTGCCAGCAGCAGCCACACGGGACTAGCCAAAAACATTCAGTACTTC
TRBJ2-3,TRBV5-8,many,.,CASSLGAASTDTQYF,TGTGCCAGCAGCTTGGGGGCAGCTAGCACAGATACGCAGTATTTT
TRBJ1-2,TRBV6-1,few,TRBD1,CASSFGRQGGGYTF,TGTGCCAGCAGTTTCGGGAGACAGGGCGGTGGCTACACCTTC
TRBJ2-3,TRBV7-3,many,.,CASSLGGRTTDTQYF,TGTGCCAGCAGCTTAGGGGGGAGAACCACAGATACGCAGTATTTT
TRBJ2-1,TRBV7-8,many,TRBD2,CASSPRRQRGVYNEQFF,TGTGCCAGCAGTCCAAGAAGACAGCGGGGGGTATACAATGAGCAGTTCTTC
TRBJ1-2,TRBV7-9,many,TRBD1,CASSRTGGIGGYTF,TGTGCCAGCAGTCGGACAGGGGGCATCGGGGGCTACACCTTC
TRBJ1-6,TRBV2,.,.,CASLPEPNSPLHF,TGTGCCAGCCTACCCGAACCAAATTCACCCCTCCACTTT
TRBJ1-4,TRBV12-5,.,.,CASGMTDLATNEKLFF,TGTGCTAGTGGTATGACAGATCTTGCAACTAATGAAAAACTGTTTTTT
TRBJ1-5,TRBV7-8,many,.,CASSLARAGVAQPQHF,TGTGCCAGCAGCTTGGCGCGGGCGGGGGTAGCTCAGCCCCAGCATTTT
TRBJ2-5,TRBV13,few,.,CASSLWRQETQYF,TGTGCCAGCAGCTTATGGAGACAAGAGACCCAGTACTTC
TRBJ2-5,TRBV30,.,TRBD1,CAWSKGTVRGQRETQYF,TGTGCCTGGAGTAAAGGGACAGTAAGGGGGCAACGGGAGACCCAGTACTTC
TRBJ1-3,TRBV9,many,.,CASSVATWGDSGNTIYF,TGTGCCAGCAGCGTAGCTACCTGGGGGGACTCTGGAAACACCATATATTTT
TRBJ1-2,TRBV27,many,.,CASSPGTFNYGYTF,TGTGCCAGCAGTCCAGGGACATTTAACTATGGCTACACCTTC
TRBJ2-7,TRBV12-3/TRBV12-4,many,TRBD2,CASSPSGMGEQYF,TGTGCCAGCAGCCCCAGCGGGATGGGAGAGCAGTACTTC
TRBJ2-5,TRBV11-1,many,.,CASSPRSLAETQYF,TGTGCCAGCAGCCCCAGGTCTCTAGCGGAGACCCAGTACTTC
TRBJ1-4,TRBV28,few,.,CASRNRGRVGVF,TGTGCCAGTCGAAATCGTGGCAGGGTCGGTGTTTTT
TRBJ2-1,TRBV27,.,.,CASSFLGTEQFF,TGTGCCAGCAGTTTTTTGGGGACTGAGCAGTTCTTC
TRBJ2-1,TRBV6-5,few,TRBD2,CASSYFTSGYNEQFF,TGTGCCAGCAGTTACTTCACTAGCGGCTACAATGAGCAGTTCTTC
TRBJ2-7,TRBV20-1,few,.,CSANRYEQYF,TGCAGTGCTAATAGGTACGAGCAGTACTTC
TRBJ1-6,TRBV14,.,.,CASSQDLAPYNSPLHF,TGTGCCAGCAGCCAAGATTTGGCACCCTATAATTCACCCCTCCACTTT
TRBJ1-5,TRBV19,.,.,CASSGAGGGNQPQHF,TGTGCCAGTAGTGGGGCCGGGGGCGGCAATCAGCCCCAGCATTTT
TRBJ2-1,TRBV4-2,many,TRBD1,CASSQLGQGARNEQFF,TGTGCCAGCAGCCAATTGGGACAGGGGGCTCGGAATGAGCAGTTCTTC
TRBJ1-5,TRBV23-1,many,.,CASRHGTPPVYSNQPQHF,TGCGCCAGCAGACACGGGACCCCCCCAGTTTATAGCAATCAGCCCCAGCATTTT
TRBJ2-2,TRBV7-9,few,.,CAHTQNTGELFF,TGTGCCCATACACAGAACACCGGGGAGCTGTTTTTT
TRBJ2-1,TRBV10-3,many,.,CAINSQGNEQFF,TGTGCCATCAATTCACAGGGCAATGAGCAGTTCTTC
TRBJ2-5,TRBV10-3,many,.,CASTGNQETQYF,TGTGCCAGTACAGGAAACCAAGAGACCCAGTACTTC
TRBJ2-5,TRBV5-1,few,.,CASSSFGGETQYF,TGCGCCAGCAGCTCCTTCGGGGGAGAGACCCAGTACTTC
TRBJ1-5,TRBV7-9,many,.,CASSPGTGDNQPQHF,TGTGCCAGCAGTCCCGGAACGGGGGACAATCAGCCCCAGCATTTT
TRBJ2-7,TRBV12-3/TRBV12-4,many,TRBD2,CASSLRLAVSYEQYF,TGTGCCAGCAGTCTTAGACTAGCGGTCTCCTACGAGCAGTACTTC
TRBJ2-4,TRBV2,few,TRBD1,CASSPTGTKNIQYF,TGTGCCAGCAGTCCGACAGGGACCAAAAACATTCAGTACTTC
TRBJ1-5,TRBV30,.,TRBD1,CAWSVLGTVNQPQHF,TGTGCCTGGAGTGTATTGGGGACAGTCAATCAGCCCCAGCATTTT